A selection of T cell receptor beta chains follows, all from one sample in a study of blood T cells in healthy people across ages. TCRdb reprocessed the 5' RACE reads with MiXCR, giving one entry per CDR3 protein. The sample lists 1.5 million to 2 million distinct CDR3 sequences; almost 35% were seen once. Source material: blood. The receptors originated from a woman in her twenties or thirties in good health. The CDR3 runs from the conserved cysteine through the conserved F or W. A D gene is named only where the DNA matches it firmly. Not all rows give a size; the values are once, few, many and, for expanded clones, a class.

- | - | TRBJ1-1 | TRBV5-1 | CASSSKQGNTEAFF | TGCGCCAGCAGCTCTAAACAGGGGAACACTGAAGCTTTCTTT
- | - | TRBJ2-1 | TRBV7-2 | CASSLASGNNAQFF | TGTGCCAGCAGCTTAGCTTCAGGGAACAATGCGCAGTTCTTC
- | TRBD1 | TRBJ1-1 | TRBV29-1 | CSATGTGPEAFF | TGCAGCGCCACCGGGACAGGGCCTGAAGCTTTCTTT
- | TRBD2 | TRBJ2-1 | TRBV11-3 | CASSLEPLAEQFF | TGTGCCAGCAGCTTAGAGCCACTAGCGGAACAGTTCTTC
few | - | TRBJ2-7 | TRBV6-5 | CASSYSWDLYEQYF | TGTGCCAGCAGTTACTCCTGGGACTTGTACGAGCAGTACTTC
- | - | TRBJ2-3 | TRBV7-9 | CASSLGQDADTQYF | TGTGCCAGCAGCTTAGGACAAGACGCAGATACGCAGTATTTT
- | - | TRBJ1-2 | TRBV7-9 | CASSLLDGLGYTF | TGTGCCAGCAGCTTATTGGACGGGCTTGGCTACACCTTC
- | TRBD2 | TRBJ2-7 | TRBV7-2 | CASSRGLAGSYEQYF | TGTGCCAGCAGCCGGGGGCTAGCGGGCTCCTACGAGCAGTACTTC
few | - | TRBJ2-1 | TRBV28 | CASSWGTPDSEGYNEQFF | TGTGCCAGCAGTTGGGGTACCCCGGACAGCGAGGGGTACAATGAGCAGTTCTTC
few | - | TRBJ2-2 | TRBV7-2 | CASSYSRERPNTGELFF | TGTGCCAGCAGCTATAGCCGGGAACGGCCGAACACCGGGGAGCTGTTTTTT
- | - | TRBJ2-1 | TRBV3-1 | CASSNRAGWDEQFF | TGTGCCAGCAGCAATCGCGCGGGTTGGGATGAGCAGTTCTTC
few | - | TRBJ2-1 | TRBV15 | CATSRGSGLPPGEQFF | TGTGCCACCAGCAGAGGCTCGGGACTCCCGCCGGGTGAGCAGTTCTTC
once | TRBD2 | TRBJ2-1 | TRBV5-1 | CASSLGTSVPNEQFF | TGCGCCAGCAGCCTCGGGACTAGCGTCCCCAATGAGCAGTTCTTC
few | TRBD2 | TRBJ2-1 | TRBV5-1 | CASSLAGTSVEIEQFF | TGCGCCAGCAGCTTGGCCGGCACTAGCGTCGAAATTGAGCAGTTCTTC
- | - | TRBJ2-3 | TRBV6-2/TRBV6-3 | CASSRTPLILSTDTQYF | TGTGCCAGCAGCCGAACCCCGTTAATATTGAGCACAGATACGCAGTATTTT
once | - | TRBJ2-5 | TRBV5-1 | CASSLRQLYNEQYF | TGCGCCAGCAGCTTAAGACAGCTTTACAATGAGCAGTACTTC
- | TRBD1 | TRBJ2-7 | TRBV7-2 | CASSFRGQGAYEQYF | TGTGCCAGCAGCTTTAGGGGACAGGGCGCCTACGAGCAGTACTTC
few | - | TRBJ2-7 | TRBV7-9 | CASSLIFYEQYF | TGTGCCAGCAGCTTAATATTCTACGAGCAGTACTTC
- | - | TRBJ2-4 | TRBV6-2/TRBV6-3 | CASSYSSSVGKNIQYF | TGTGCCAGCAGTTACTCCTCTAGCGTAGGCAAAAACATTCAGTACTTC
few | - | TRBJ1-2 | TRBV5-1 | CASSLVPGTQQSYGYTF | TGCGCCAGCAGCTTGGTTCCCGGGACACAGCAGAGCTATGGCTACACCTTC
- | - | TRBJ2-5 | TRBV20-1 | CSATGLIQETQYF | TGCAGTGCCACGGGCCTAATACAAGAGACCCAGTACTTC
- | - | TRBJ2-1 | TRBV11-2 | CASSLSGYPEGFF | TGTGCCAGCAGCTTATCCGGCTACCCGGAGGGGTTCTTC
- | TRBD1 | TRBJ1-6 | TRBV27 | CASSLKTGTGGLTNSPLHF | TGTGCCAGCAGTTTAAAAACCGGGACAGGGGGACTCACTAATTCACCCCTCCACTTT
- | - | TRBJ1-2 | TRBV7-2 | CASSFSSGAYGYTF | TGTGCCAGCAGCTTTTCTTCAGGCGCCTATGGCTACACCTTC
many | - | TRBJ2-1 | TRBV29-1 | CSVAEVYNEQFF | TGCAGCGTTGCAGAGGTTTACAATGAGCAGTTCTTC
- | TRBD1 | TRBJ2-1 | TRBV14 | CASSQDGAGGLFAYNEQFF | TGTGCCAGCAGCCAAGATGGGGCAGGGGGTCTGTTCGCCTACAATGAGCAGTTCTTC
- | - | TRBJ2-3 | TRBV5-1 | CASSLDTGATDTQYF | TGCGCCAGCAGCTTGGATACTGGAGCAACAGATACGCAGTATTTT
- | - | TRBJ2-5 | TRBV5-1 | CASSLGGRIGRETQYF | TGCGCCAGCAGCTTGGGGGGACGCATAGGTCGGGAGACCCAGTACTTC
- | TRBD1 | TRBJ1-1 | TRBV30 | CAWGQGAVTEAFF | TGTGCCTGGGGACAGGGGGCGGTCACTGAAGCTTTCTTT
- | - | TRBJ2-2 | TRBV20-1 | CSAIQSGELFF | TGCAGTGCAATTCAGTCCGGGGAGCTGTTTTTT
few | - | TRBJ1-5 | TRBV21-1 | CASSRTGDQPQHF | TGTGCCAGCAGTAGGACAGGGGATCAGCCCCAGCATTTT
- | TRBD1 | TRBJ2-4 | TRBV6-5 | CVSRPDHRDRGEQYF | TGTGTCAGCAGACCCGACCACAGGGACAGGGGAGAGCAGTACTTC
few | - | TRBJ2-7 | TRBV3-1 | CASRAGRQGSYEQYF | TGTGCCAGCAGAGCCGGACGGCAAGGCTCCTACGAGCAGTACTTC
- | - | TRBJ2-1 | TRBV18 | CASSPQGKYEQFF | TGTGCCAGCTCACCACAGGGGAAGTATGAGCAGTTCTTC
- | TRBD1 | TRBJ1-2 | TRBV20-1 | CSGLGQGGSGYTF | TGCAGTGGGCTGGGACAGGGGGGTTCAGGCTACACCTTC
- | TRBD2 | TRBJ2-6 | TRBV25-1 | CASSVSGPFGANVLTF | TGTGCCAGCAGTGTTAGCGGGCCCTTCGGGGCCAACGTCCTGACTTTC
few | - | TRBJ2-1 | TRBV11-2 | CASSLGGTPGLREQFF | TGTGCCAGCAGCTTAGGGGGGACTCCGGGCCTCAGGGAGCAGTTCTTC
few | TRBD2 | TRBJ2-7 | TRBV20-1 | CSATRLAEPYEQYF | TGCAGTGCTACCCGACTAGCGGAACCCTACGAGCAGTACTTC
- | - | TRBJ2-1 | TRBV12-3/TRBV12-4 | CASTFPGGVGFF | TGTGCCAGCACTTTCCCAGGTGGAGTAGGGTTCTTC
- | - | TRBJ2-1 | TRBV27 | CASSLLGSGHEQFF | TGTGCCAGCAGTTTATTAGGATCCGGACATGAGCAGTTCTTC